The rows below give T cell receptor beta chains drawn from one sample of a study of cytomegalovirus exposure and HLA in healthy donors. Method: immunoSEQ multiplex PCR; TCRdb's copy keeps in-frame clones and lacks some. Its clone listing holds about 160,000 clones. The sample consisted of PBMCs. The receptors come from a woman aged 60-75 years in good health and CMV-seronegative. Each CDR3 is given with its conserved first and last residue. The D gene is left open where the match is weak.

v_call	d_call	j_call	cdr3_nt	cdr3_aa
TRBV6-5	NA	TRBJ1-5	TGTGCCAGCAGTGCACAGGGATTGGGCAATCAGCCCCAGCATTTT	CASSAQGLGNQPQHF
TRBV19	NA	TRBJ1-1	TGTGCCAGTAGTATATTACGCGAGGCTTTCTTT	CASSILREAFF
TRBV7-2	NA	TRBJ1-6	TGTGCCAGCAGCGACAGGAGGCCTTCCAGGAATTCACCCCTCCACTTT	CASSDRRPSRNSPLHF
TRBV5-1	NA	TRBJ2-2	TGCGCCAGCAGCTTTAGGACAGATACCGGGGAGCTGTTTTTT	CASSFRTDTGELFF
TRBV7-9	TRBD1	TRBJ1-1	TGTGCCAGCAGTGGGGACAGGAGGAACACTGAAGCTTTCTTT	CASSGDRRNTEAFF
TRBV7-8	NA	TRBJ1-5	TGTGCCAGCAGCTTAGTGGGCAGGGTGTCCAATCAGCCCCAGCATTTT	CASSLVGRVSNQPQHF
TRBV7-9	TRBD2	TRBJ2-1	TGTGCCAGCAGCCCGTTCATAGCGGGAGGGCCTATCGACAATGAGCAGTTCTTC	CASSPFIAGGPIDNEQFF
TRBV6-6	NA	TRBJ1-6	TGTGCCAGCAGTTACAACAGGGTTAGGGATTCACCCCTCCACTTT	CASSYNRVRDSPLHF
TRBV7-6	TRBD1	TRBJ2-5	TGTGCCAGCAGCTTAGAATTGGGACAGGGGGCGAGGGGGACCCAGTACTTC	CASSLELGQGARGTQYF
TRBV6-5	TRBD2	TRBJ2-1	TGTGCCAGCAGTTACTCGATAACTAGCGGCCGCAATGAGCAGTTCTTC	CASSYSITSGRNEQFF
TRBV9	NA	TRBJ2-1	TGTGCCAGCAACCGAGCGATGGGCTCCTACAATGAGCAGTTCTTC	CASNRAMGSYNEQFF
TRBV2	NA	TRBJ1-5	TGTGCCAGCAGGGAAACCGGGACAAAAAATCAGCCCCAGCATTTT	CASRETGTKNQPQHF
TRBV29-1	NA	TRBJ2-3	TGCAGCGCAATGATAGGGGCTAGCACAGATACGCAGTATTTT	CSAMIGASTDTQYF
TRBV7-2	NA	TRBJ2-3	TGTGCCAGCAGCCCAGACAGTCTCGGCACAGATACGCAGTATTTT	CASSPDSLGTDTQYF
TRBV7-9	TRBD1	TRBJ2-6	TGTGCCAGCAGAGGGGACAGTCCTCTTACTTTC	CASRGDSPLTF
TRBV27	NA	TRBJ2-7	TGTGCCAGCAGTTTATCGCTCCGGACGGGAACCTACGAGCAGTACTTC	CASSLSLRTGTYEQYF
TRBV7-9	NA	TRBJ2-3	TGTGCCAGCAGCTCCCGAGGTACGCAGTATTTT	CASSSRGTQYF
TRBV11-1	NA	TRBJ1-2	TGTGCCAGCAGCCTCGAAGCAGGGTTCTATGGCTACACCTTC	CASSLEAGFYGYTF
TRBV7-8	NA	TRBJ1-5	TGTGCCAGCAGCCCCGGGACACCTGGTGATCAGCCCCAGCATTTT	CASSPGTPGDQPQHF
TRBV5-4	NA	TRBJ2-7	TGTGCCAGCAGCTTTTCCCCAACATCGTCCTACGAGCAGTACTTC	CASSFSPTSSYEQYF
TRBV5-1	NA	TRBJ2-7	TGCGCCAGCAGCTTGGCAACAGGCGGGAACGAGCAGTACTTC	CASSLATGGNEQYF
TRBV19	NA	TRBJ2-7	TGTGCCAGTAGTATCGGGAATGCGAACGAGCAGTACTTC	CASSIGNANEQYF
TRBV27	NA	TRBJ2-3	TGTGCCAGTACACAGGGAAGCACAGATACGCAGTATTTT	CASTQGSTDTQYF
TRBV7-3	NA	TRBJ2-7	TGTGCCAGCAGCCTATCGGGATCGGACTACGAGCAGTACTTC	CASSLSGSDYEQYF
TRBV30	TRBD1	TRBJ1-2	TGTGCGGAGAAGGAAGGACAGGGGAGCCTCTATGGCTACACCTTC	CAEKEGQGSLYGYTF
TRBV18	TRBD2	TRBJ2-1	TGTGCCAGCTCACCACCTAGCGGGAGTGGGTACAATGAGCAGTTCTTC	CASSPPSGSGYNEQFF
TRBV7-9	TRBD1	TRBJ2-1	TGTGCCAGCAGCTCATTGGGACAGGCTGGGGACAATGAGCAGTTCTTC	CASSSLGQAGDNEQFF
TRBV5-1	NA	TRBJ2-3	TGCGCCAGCAGCTTGGTTGGGGGGAGGACAGATACGCAGTATTTT	CASSLVGGRTDTQYF
TRBV19	TRBD1	TRBJ2-7	TGTGCCAGTAGTATGGGGACAGGGGGCTTCGAGCAGTACTTC	CASSMGTGGFEQYF
TRBV25-1	NA	TRBJ1-2	TGTGCCAGCAGTGAATGGAACAGGGACTACACCTTC	CASSEWNRDYTF
TRBV7-6	TRBD2	TRBJ2-5	TGTGCCAGCAGCTTAGCGTTGATCCTAGCGGGCCAAGAGACCCAGTACTTC	CASSLALILAGQETQYF
TRBV7-2	TRBD2	TRBJ2-7	TGTGCCAGCAGCTGGACTAGCGGGAGTTCCTACGAGCAGTACTTC	CASSWTSGSSYEQYF
TRBV5-4	TRBD1	TRBJ1-2	TGTGCCAGCAGCTCCCAGGGGGGCATCTATGGCTACACCTTC	CASSSQGGIYGYTF
TRBV4-1	TRBD1	TRBJ1-2	TGCGCCAGCAGCCAACCCGGGACAGGGGGAGGCTACACCTTC	CASSQPGTGGGYTF
TRBV18	NA	TRBJ1-5	TGTGCCAGCTCACCAGGGACTAATCAGCCCCAGCATTTT	CASSPGTNQPQHF
TRBV7-2	NA	TRBJ1-5	TGTGCCAGCAGTCACTCAAGCAATCAGCCCCAGCATTTT	CASSHSSNQPQHF